This T cell receptor (beta chain) was profiled in a study of regulatory T cells in long-lasting Graves disease. Assembly of TCR beta libraries relied on iRepertoire HTBI primers together with Arm-PCR of CDR3 regions. From the multiplex PCR reads, TCRdb called clonotypes with MiXCR, one entry per CDR3 protein. Altogether approximately 540,000 distinct CDR3 sequences are present, about 12% being singletons, with the ten largest covering approximately 9.6%. Germline V CDR1 and CDR2: SNHLY, FYNNEI. Trimming pared 8 bases from V and 3 bases from J, leaving 11 bases between. This CDR3 region has 13 residues. The table lists this clonotype with many counts. Described time point: newly diagnosed GD, antithyroid drugs for less than 3 months. Following extraction of RNA from PBMCs, that RNA was used to make the TCR library. These data are also associated with another study on T cells in Graves' hyperthyroidism and ophthalmopathy.

The receptor was isolated from a woman aged 25 to 45 with Graves disease. The chain recombines TRBV2 with TRBJ1-3; D remains unclear. Here the sequenced sample was peripheral blood mononuclear cells (PBMCs), taken at new diagnosis, from a patient treated with antithyroid drugs. CDR3 residues: CASLTSFGNTIYF. In DNA form, the CDR3 reads TGTGCCAGCCTAACGTCATTTGGAAACACCATATATTTT.